The present T cell receptor beta chain was sequenced within a study of Ad26.COV2.S vaccination and SARS-CoV-2 variants. TCRdb's copy holds only in-frame clones and misses some; the assay was immunoSEQ multiplex PCR. The table records around 320,000 clones, 80% to 90% of them present only once. Indicated treatment: some 20 received Ad26.COV2.S at low or high dose, single or two shots; roughly 5 received placebo; per-sample allocation not given. Sampling was performed 63 days after the first vaccine or placebo injection. The CDR3 sequence is 13 residues long. Looked up from germline, CDR1 is SNHLY and CDR2 is FYNNEI. V shed 4 bases and J shed 7 bases, with 8 bases lying between them.

Sequencing was performed on peripheral blood, taken in a trial of Ad26.COV2.S vaccine versus placebo. V usage is TRBV2 and J usage is TRBJ1-6; D is perhaps TRBD1 (6 bases). The source of this sequence is a person between 18 and 65 years old who received the Ad26.COV2.S COVID-19 vaccine or a placebo. Here the CDR3 DNA reads TGTGCCAGCAGTGCCACAGGGAATTCACCCCTCCACTTT. Its protein product is CASSATGNSPLHF.